Listed below are T cell receptor beta chains from one sample, sequenced in a study of T cells in Graves' hyperthyroidism and ophthalmopathy. One entry per CDR3 protein, called by TCRdb with MiXCR from the multiplex PCR reads. Of approximately 870,000 distinct CDR3 sequences listed, about two fifths are singletons. Source material: blood. The origin of the receptors is a man younger than 35 with Graves' hyperthyroidism. Both conserved end residues are part of each CDR3. A D gene is named only where the DNA matches it firmly. Size is stated for part of the rows, as once, few or many counts, or as a class when the clone is expanded.

len: 15; abundance: -; d_gene: -; v_gene: TRBV9; j_gene: TRBJ1-5; CDR3aa: CASSSDPSDYQPQHF; CDR3nt: TGTGCCAGCAGCTCGGACCCGTCAGATTATCAGCCCCAGCATTTT
len: 20; abundance: -; d_gene: TRBD1; v_gene: TRBV19; j_gene: TRBJ1-1; CDR3aa: CASSIDLEDRGPYWNTEAFF; CDR3nt: TGTGCCAGTAGTATAGATTTAGAGGACAGGGGACCTTATTGGAACACTGAAGCTTTCTTT
len: 13; abundance: many; d_gene: -; v_gene: TRBV14; j_gene: TRBJ1-1; CDR3aa: CASSQTMNTEAFF; CDR3nt: TGTGCCAGCAGCCAAACGATGAACACTGAAGCTTTCTTT
len: 12; abundance: many; d_gene: -; v_gene: TRBV20-1; j_gene: TRBJ1-2; CDR3aa: CSALGPGHGYTF; CDR3nt: TGCAGTGCCTTGGGACCGGGGCATGGCTACACCTTC
len: 15; abundance: few; d_gene: -; v_gene: TRBV9; j_gene: TRBJ1-4; CDR3aa: CASSVAPQAGEKLFF; CDR3nt: TGTGCCAGCAGCGTAGCACCTCAGGCCGGTGAAAAACTGTTTTTT
len: 15; abundance: -; d_gene: TRBD2; v_gene: TRBV29-1; j_gene: TRBJ2-1; CDR3aa: CSVRTSGRTYNEQFF; CDR3nt: TGCAGCGTGAGGACTAGCGGGAGGACCTACAATGAGCAGTTCTTC
len: 12; abundance: few; d_gene: -; v_gene: TRBV29-1; j_gene: TRBJ1-1; CDR3aa: CSVEDPGSEAFF; CDR3nt: TGCAGCGTTGAAGATCCCGGTTCTGAAGCTTTCTTT
len: 12; abundance: many; d_gene: -; v_gene: TRBV12-3/TRBV12-4; j_gene: TRBJ1-1; CDR3aa: CASSPSTGEAFF; CDR3nt: TGTGCCAGCAGTCCTTCGACCGGGGAAGCTTTCTTT
len: 15; abundance: -; d_gene: TRBD2; v_gene: TRBV4-3; j_gene: TRBJ2-7; CDR3aa: CASSQGTSSGYEQYF; CDR3nt: TGCGCCAGCAGCCAAGGGACTAGCAGTGGCTACGAGCAGTACTTC
len: 15; abundance: once; d_gene: -; v_gene: TRBV25-1; j_gene: TRBJ2-5; CDR3aa: CASSDTGLVGETQYF; CDR3nt: TGTGCCAGCAGTGATACAGGGTTGGTAGGCGAGACCCAGTACTTC
len: 15; abundance: -; d_gene: -; v_gene: TRBV12-3/TRBV12-4; j_gene: TRBJ2-7; CDR3aa: CTSSLAGGLSGEQYF; CDR3nt: TGTACCAGCAGTTTAGCTGGGGGGCTAAGTGGCGAGCAGTACTTC
len: 14; abundance: many; d_gene: -; v_gene: TRBV7-9; j_gene: TRBJ2-5; CDR3aa: CASSLPSDQETQYF; CDR3nt: TGTGCCAGCAGCTTACCTAGCGACCAAGAGACCCAGTACTTC
len: 16; abundance: -; d_gene: TRBD2; v_gene: TRBV2; j_gene: TRBJ2-2; CDR3aa: CASTRSSGINTGELFF; CDR3nt: TGTGCCAGCACCAGGTCTAGCGGGATCAACACCGGGGAGCTGTTTTTT
len: 12; abundance: few; d_gene: -; v_gene: TRBV11-2; j_gene: TRBJ1-1; CDR3aa: CASNGLDREAFF; CDR3nt: TGTGCCAGCAATGGATTAGACAGGGAAGCTTTCTTT
len: 16; abundance: -; d_gene: TRBD2; v_gene: TRBV7-9; j_gene: TRBJ2-3; CDR3aa: CASSSGGRGITDTQYF; CDR3nt: TGTGCCAGCAGCTCCGGTGGGCGGGGGATCACAGATACGCAGTATTTT
len: 15; abundance: -; d_gene: -; v_gene: TRBV20-1; j_gene: TRBJ2-7; CDR3aa: CSARDKESVSYEQYF; CDR3nt: TGCAGTGCTAGAGATAAGGAATCTGTCTCCTACGAGCAGTACTTC
len: 14; abundance: many; d_gene: -; v_gene: TRBV10-1; j_gene: TRBJ2-7; CDR3aa: CASSEDRPGDEQYF; CDR3nt: TGCGCCAGCAGTGAAGACAGGCCCGGGGACGAGCAGTACTTC
len: 16; abundance: few; d_gene: TRBD2; v_gene: TRBV29-1; j_gene: TRBJ2-2; CDR3aa: CSVVGAGGHNTGELFF; CDR3nt: TGCAGCGTTGTCGGAGCGGGGGGGCACAACACCGGGGAGCTGTTTTTT
len: 16; abundance: few; d_gene: -; v_gene: TRBV10-3; j_gene: TRBJ1-5; CDR3aa: CASSYGSAGSNQPQHF; CDR3nt: TGTGCCAGCAGTTACGGGTCCGCAGGTAGCAATCAGCCCCAGCATTTT
len: 19; abundance: -; d_gene: TRBD1; v_gene: TRBV20-1; j_gene: TRBJ2-2; CDR3aa: CSATYDTGTGNLASGELFF; CDR3nt: TGCAGTGCTACCTACGATACCGGGACAGGGAATCTCGCCTCCGGGGAGCTGTTTTTT
len: 15; abundance: once; d_gene: -; v_gene: TRBV10-3; j_gene: TRBJ2-7; CDR3aa: CAISDRAGLAYEQYF; CDR3nt: TGTGCCATCAGTGACAGGGCTGGGTTGGCCTACGAGCAGTACTTC
len: 14; abundance: many; d_gene: -; v_gene: TRBV19; j_gene: TRBJ1-5; CDR3aa: CASSYLQGNQPQHF; CDR3nt: TGTGCCAGTAGTTACCTCCAGGGAAATCAGCCCCAGCATTTT
len: 13; abundance: -; d_gene: -; v_gene: TRBV29-1; j_gene: TRBJ1-2; CDR3aa: CSVEKGQFYGYAF; CDR3nt: TGCAGCGTTGAAAAGGGCCAGTTCTATGGCTACGCCTTC
len: 12; abundance: few; d_gene: -; v_gene: TRBV7-9; j_gene: TRBJ2-2; CDR3aa: CASSFDPGELFF; CDR3nt: TGTGCCAGCAGCTTCGACCCCGGGGAGCTGTTTTTT
len: 15; abundance: -; d_gene: -; v_gene: TRBV5-4; j_gene: TRBJ1-2; CDR3aa: CASSLRQAPNYGYTF; CDR3nt: TGTGCCAGCAGCTTACGACAGGCCCCTAACTATGGCTACACCTTC
len: 14; abundance: -; d_gene: -; v_gene: TRBV7-2; j_gene: TRBJ1-2; CDR3aa: CASSQEWAGPRYTF; CDR3nt: TGCGCCAGCAGCCAAGAGTGGGCCGGCCCCCGCTACACCTTC
len: 15; abundance: many; d_gene: -; v_gene: TRBV24-1; j_gene: TRBJ1-4; CDR3aa: CATSDFLPSREKLFF; CDR3nt: TGTGCCACCAGTGATTTCCTTCCTAGTCGGGAAAAACTGTTTTTT
len: 13; abundance: -; d_gene: -; v_gene: TRBV18; j_gene: TRBJ2-7; CDR3aa: CASSPEEGLEQYF; CDR3nt: TGTGCCAGCTCACCGGAAGAGGGTCTCGAGCAGTACTTC
len: 12; abundance: -; d_gene: -; v_gene: TRBV2; j_gene: TRBJ1-1; CDR3aa: CASQDASHEAFF; CDR3nt: TGTGCCAGCCAAGATGCATCCCATGAAGCTTTCTTT
len: 15; abundance: -; d_gene: -; v_gene: TRBV4-2; j_gene: TRBJ1-2; CDR3aa: CASSQLWGKTYGYTF; CDR3nt: TGTGCCAGCAGCCAACTGTGGGGGAAAACCTATGGCTACACCTTC
len: 15; abundance: -; d_gene: TRBD1; v_gene: TRBV13; j_gene: TRBJ1-4; CDR3aa: CASSTGTGADEKLFF; CDR3nt: TGTGCCAGCAGTACCGGGACAGGGGCTGATGAAAAACTGTTTTTT
len: 15; abundance: few; d_gene: -; v_gene: TRBV20-1; j_gene: TRBJ1-5; CDR3aa: CSARPFRRSDQPQHF; CDR3nt: TGCAGTGCTAGACCGTTCAGGCGGTCAGATCAGCCCCAGCATTTT
len: 13; abundance: -; d_gene: -; v_gene: TRBV5-1; j_gene: TRBJ1-1; CDR3aa: CASRTTANTEAFF; CDR3nt: TGCGCCAGCAGAACGACAGCTAACACTGAAGCTTTCTTT
len: 15; abundance: -; d_gene: -; v_gene: TRBV10-3; j_gene: TRBJ2-2; CDR3aa: CASSYRQAITGELFF; CDR3nt: TGTGCCAGCAGTTATCGGCAGGCCATCACCGGGGAGCTGTTTTTT
len: 14; abundance: -; d_gene: -; v_gene: TRBV10-2; j_gene: TRBJ1-1; CDR3aa: CASREGGANTEAFF; CDR3nt: TGCGCCAGCAGAGAGGGGGGGGCTAACACTGAAGCTTTCTTT
len: 14; abundance: many; d_gene: -; v_gene: TRBV15; j_gene: TRBJ1-2; CDR3aa: CATSRGYGPHGYTF; CDR3nt: TGTGCCACCAGCAGAGGATACGGCCCTCATGGCTACACCTTC
len: 11; abundance: few; d_gene: -; v_gene: TRBV28; j_gene: TRBJ2-7; CDR3aa: CASTGDYEQYF; CDR3nt: TGTGCCAGCACGGGAGACTACGAGCAGTACTTC
len: 15; abundance: once; d_gene: -; v_gene: TRBV19; j_gene: TRBJ1-1; CDR3aa: CASRDGYYGNTEAFF; CDR3nt: TGTGCCAGCCGGGACGGGTATTACGGGAACACTGAAGCTTTCTTT
len: 13; abundance: many; d_gene: -; v_gene: TRBV29-1; j_gene: TRBJ1-5; CDR3aa: CSVGGLNNQPQHF; CDR3nt: TGCAGCGTCGGGGGACTTAACAATCAGCCCCAGCATTTT
len: 15; abundance: -; d_gene: -; v_gene: TRBV19; j_gene: TRBJ2-2; CDR3aa: CASSMAALVPGELFF; CDR3nt: TGTGCCAGTAGTATGGCGGCCTTGGTCCCCGGGGAGCTGTTTTTT
len: 15; abundance: few; d_gene: -; v_gene: TRBV7-2; j_gene: TRBJ2-7; CDR3aa: CASSHRGHDGCEQYF; CDR3nt: TGTGCCAGCAGCCACCGGGGACACGACGGGTGCGAGCAGTACTTC
len: 15; abundance: many; d_gene: -; v_gene: TRBV9; j_gene: TRBJ1-6; CDR3aa: CASSGDTPGISPLHF; CDR3nt: TGTGCCAGCAGCGGGGACACCCCTGGGATTTCACCCCTCCACTTT
len: 15; abundance: few; d_gene: -; v_gene: TRBV7-2; j_gene: TRBJ1-3; CDR3aa: CASSSPGASGNTIYF; CDR3nt: TGTGCCAGCAGCTCCCCAGGGGCCTCTGGAAACACCATATATTTT
len: 15; abundance: many; d_gene: -; v_gene: TRBV7-3; j_gene: TRBJ1-6; CDR3aa: CASSLGRQLNSPLHF; CDR3nt: TGTGCCAGCAGCTTGGGGAGACAGCTAAATTCACCCCTCCACTTT
len: 15; abundance: many; d_gene: TRBD1; v_gene: TRBV2; j_gene: TRBJ1-2; CDR3aa: CARWGDSSSNYGYTF; CDR3nt: TGTGCCAGATGGGGGGACAGTTCTTCTAACTATGGCTACACCTTC
len: 14; abundance: few; d_gene: TRBD2; v_gene: TRBV12-3/TRBV12-4; j_gene: TRBJ2-7; CDR3aa: CASRFSGSGNEQYF; CDR3nt: TGTGCCAGCAGATTTAGCGGGAGTGGAAACGAGCAGTACTTC
len: 15; abundance: many; d_gene: TRBD1; v_gene: TRBV7-2; j_gene: TRBJ1-1; CDR3aa: CASSLVTGTNTEAFF; CDR3nt: TGTGCCAGCAGCTTAGTGACAGGGACGAACACTGAAGCTTTCTTT
len: 18; abundance: -; d_gene: -; v_gene: TRBV28; j_gene: TRBJ1-6; CDR3aa: CASSASTGMSSYNSPLHF; CDR3nt: TGTGCCAGCAGTGCATCCACAGGGATGAGCTCCTATAATTCACCCCTCCACTTT
len: 15; abundance: -; d_gene: -; v_gene: TRBV19; j_gene: TRBJ2-2; CDR3aa: CASSILEDWTGELFF; CDR3nt: TGTGCCAGTAGTATACTAGAAGATTGGACCGGGGAGCTGTTTTTT
len: 13; abundance: once; d_gene: TRBD2; v_gene: TRBV19; j_gene: TRBJ2-5; CDR3aa: CAAETSGRQTQYF; CDR3nt: TGTGCCGCAGAGACTAGCGGGAGACAGACCCAGTACTTC
len: 16; abundance: few; d_gene: TRBD1; v_gene: TRBV7-2; j_gene: TRBJ2-7; CDR3aa: CASSLDSEQGRYEQYF; CDR3nt: TGTGCCAGCAGCTTAGACTCGGAACAGGGGCGCTACGAGCAGTACTTC
len: 14; abundance: once; d_gene: TRBD1; v_gene: TRBV10-3; j_gene: TRBJ2-5; CDR3aa: CAISVGQGLETQYF; CDR3nt: TGTGCCATCAGCGTTGGACAGGGCCTGGAGACCCAGTACTTC
len: 15; abundance: many; d_gene: -; v_gene: TRBV14; j_gene: TRBJ2-5; CDR3aa: CASSQGEQRQETQYF; CDR3nt: TGTGCCAGCAGCCAAGGGGAGCAGCGTCAAGAGACCCAGTACTTC
len: 14; abundance: -; d_gene: TRBD1; v_gene: TRBV2; j_gene: TRBJ2-2; CDR3aa: CASRRDRGRGELFF; CDR3nt: TGTGCCAGCAGGCGGGACAGGGGGCGCGGGGAGCTGTTTTTT
len: 13; abundance: many; d_gene: TRBD1; v_gene: TRBV29-1; j_gene: TRBJ1-1; CDR3aa: CSVQTGAGTEAFF; CDR3nt: TGCAGCGTCCAAACAGGGGCAGGGACTGAAGCTTTCTTT